There are a few counts of the clone carrying this TCR beta chain. This sample was included in a study of blood T cell repertoires in COVID-19. Turning to the study itself: T cells, B-cell-depleted T cells, or PBMCs supplied cDNA or gDNA.

Clones were read by immunoSEQ multiplex PCR, and TCRdb kept only the in-frame ones, dropping some. The table has roughly 76,000 clones, about four fifths seen once. The sequence was obtained from a woman in her 70s with acute or convalescent COVID-19. Sequencing was carried out using peripheral blood.

For the CDR3, the DNA is TGTGCCAGCAGCTTCTGGGACATCTCCTACAATGAGCAGTTCTTC. This codes for CASSFWDISYNEQFF. The chain combines TRBV7-8 with TRBJ2-1; a possible D gene is TRBD1 (6 bases). V dropped 3 bases and J dropped 0 bases, with 9 bases sitting between them. CDR1 is SGHVS and CDR2 is FQNEAQ in the germline V gene. This CDR3 is 15 amino acids long.